This T cell receptor beta chain comes out of a study of shared clonotypes between healthy human individuals. Clones were read by immunoSEQ multiplex PCR, and TCRdb kept only the in-frame ones, dropping some. The profile shows 1.6 million or so clones, about 98.5% of them singletons. It was into CD45RA+ naive and CD45RA-negative memory subsets that the CD4+ cells were split. The CDR3 runs 14 residues. Germline V CDR1 and CDR2: MNHEY, SMNVEV (reference sequence). V lost 1 base, J lost 4 bases, and 7 bases lay in between. What was sequenced was naive CD4+ T cells sorted from blood. The subset: CD45RA+ positively selected. This chain uses TRBV27 with TRBJ2-2; D is undetermined. This clonotype originated in a man younger than 45 in good health. The CDR3 loop reads CASSLLAGTGELFF. CDR3 in DNA: TGTGCCAGCAGTTTATTGGCAGGCACCGGGGAGCTGTTTTTT.